This TCR beta chain was sequenced for a study of control samples from healthy donors and cancer patients. The table came from immunoSEQ multiplex PCR; TCRdb's copy has only in-frame clones and leaves some out. Here the sample spans around 250,000 clones, about four fifths being singletons. The sequencing input was PBMCs. This TCR derives from a woman aged 60 to 75 with lung cancer.

CDR3 sequence (DNA): TGTGCCATCAGAGAGGGAACCGTCTCTTTCAATGAGCAGTTCTTC. Its translation is CAIREGTVSFNEQFF. The V gene is TRBV10-3, the J gene TRBJ2-1; tentatively, D is TRBD2 (5 bases). With 6 bases removed from V and 6 bases from J, the gap between germline ends came to 18 bases. Germline lookup yields CDR1 ENHRY and CDR2 SYGVKD. The CDR3 extends over 15 amino acids.